This passage covers 13 T cell receptor beta chains from one sample sequenced in a study of response to subunit inactivated influenza vaccine. TCRdb independently ran MiXCR on the RT-PCR reads; one entry per CDR3 protein. The top ten clones hold roughly 10% of a sample with about 800,000 distinct CDR3 sequences, over 20% of them seen once. The material was PBMCs from blood, obtained 4 to 6 days after vaccination. The source is a middle-aged man who received an inactivated influenza vaccine.

The chain is built from TRBV20-1 and TRBJ2-1, with TRBD1 matching over 7 bases. The CDR3 runs 14 residues. Per the germline V gene, CDR1 is DFQATT and CDR2 is SNEGSKA (reference sequence). J gave up 7 bases and V 4 bases, and 10 bases lay outside the gene matches. CDR3 in DNA: TGCAGTGCTAAGGCGACGACAGGGCGGAATGAGCAGTTCTTC. Translation: CSAKATTGRNEQFF.

Ten or more counts support this clonotype. This chain joins TRBV5-1 and TRBJ2-6, with D hard to call. Per the germline V gene, CDR1 is SGHRS and CDR2 is YFSETQ. The CDR3 runs to 15 residues. The V gene lost 2 bases and the J gene lost 4 bases, with 10 bases spanning the gap. The CDR3 nucleotides read TGCGCCAGCAGCTTTGGTGGATCCGGGGCCAACGTCCTGACTTTC. This translates into CASSFGGSGANVLTF.

The rearrangement uses TRBV12-3 or TRBV12-4 and TRBJ2-1, with D perhaps TRBD1 (6 bases). The CDR3 runs 12 residues. V was pared by 6 bases and J by 6 bases, with 9 bases between. The CDR3 loop reads CASRDSGNEQFF. The CDR3 DNA reads TGTGCCAGCAGGGACAGTGGCAATGAGCAGTTCTTC.

The table lists this clonotype with many counts. The rearrangement joins TRBV5-1 to TRBJ2-5; D is unclear. CDR1 is SGHRS and CDR2 is YFSETQ in the germline V gene. The germline V and J ends were trimmed by 7 bases and 0 bases, with 22 bases remaining between them. The CDR3 covers 17 residues. The CDR3 nucleotides read TGCGCCAGCGGATCTTCGGCAGACCGTCAGTACCAAGAGACCCAGTACTTC. This translates into CASGSSADRQYQETQYF.

The chain has TRBV20-1 and TRBJ2-6, with a tentative D call TRBD1 (5 bases). The CDR3 consists of 15 residues. The germline V gene has CDR1 DFQATT and CDR2 SNEGSKA (reference sequence). V gave up 3 bases and J gave up 4 bases, with 13 bases separating them. CDR3 DNA sequence: TGCAGTGCTAGTAGGGGCGACTTAGGGGCCAACGTCCTGACTTTC. It yields the protein CSASRGDLGANVLTF.

The chain couples TRBV12-3 or TRBV12-4 to TRBJ1-1; D is uncertain. With 5 bases removed from V and 10 bases from J, the gap between germline ends came to 11 bases. CDR3 length equals 11 residues. The CDR3 DNA is TGTGCCAGCAGTAAAGGGAGCGTAGCTTTCTTT. This gives the protein CASSKGSVAFF.

This clonotype was detected only a few times. The chain joins TRBV11-2 to TRBJ2-3; D may be TRBD2 (6 bases). The V end was cut by 5 bases, the J end by 0 bases, with 9 bases between. The CDR3 has 14 residues. Germline CDR1 and CDR2: SGHAT and FQNNGV. This CDR3 is CASSRGFSTDTQYF. CDR3 nucleotides: TGTGCCAGCAGCCGGGGGTTTAGCACAGATACGCAGTATTTT.

This clonotype was recorded a few times. The rearrangement uses TRBV24-1 and TRBJ2-1; D gene unclear. CDR1 is KGHDR, CDR2 SFDVKD, per germline. The V and J ends lost 2 bases and 0 bases respectively, with 7 bases between them. This CDR3 has 15 residues. CDR3 nucleotides: TGTGCCACCAGTGATTGGGGTAACTCCTACAATGAGCAGTTCTTC. Protein: CATSDWGNSYNEQFF.

The chain combines TRBV20-1 with TRBJ1-1, with D possibly being TRBD1 (6 bases). The V end was cut by 0 bases, the J end by 3 bases, with 26 bases between. Germline-derived CDR1 and CDR2 are DFQATT and SNEGSKA (reference sequence). The CDR3 extends over 19 amino acids. In DNA, the CDR3 is TGCAGTGCTAGAGATCAGGCGACAGGACCACTAAATAGTCACACTGAAGCTTTCTTT. Translation gives CSARDQATGPLNSHTEAFF.

This clonotype was recorded a few times. The chain is built from TRBV5-1 and TRBJ2-6, with D possibly being TRBD1 (5 bases). V was clipped by 0 bases and J by 0 bases, with 10 bases between them. CDR1 is SGHRS, CDR2 YFSETQ, per germline. The CDR3 sequence is 17 residues long. The CDR3 loop reads CASSLEDTSSGANVLTF. CDR3 DNA: TGCGCCAGCAGCTTGGAGGACACCTCCTCTGGGGCCAACGTCCTGACTTTC.

This rearrangement joins TRBV5-1 to TRBJ2-2; D may be TRBD1 (6 bases). The germline CDR1 and CDR2 sequences are SGHRS and YFSETQ. The CDR3 spans 16 residues. Trimming removed 4 bases at V and 4 bases at J, with 17 bases between. The CDR3 bases are TGCGCCAGCAGCACACGACAGGCCCCGACCACCGGGGAGCTGTTTTTT. Protein product: CASSTRQAPTTGELFF.

The rearrangement links TRBV29-1 to TRBJ2-7; D is uncertain. Germline loops: CDR1 SQVTM, CDR2 ANQGSEA. V was shortened by 5 bases and J by 3 bases, with 20 bases between the two germline ends. The CDR3 extends over 15 amino acids. DNA for the CDR3: TGCAGCGTTCCCTCTCTCGAGAGAGGAGACTACGAGCAGTACTTC. Its translation: CSVPSLERGDYEQYF.

The V gene is TRBV15, the J gene TRBJ2-4; D might be TRBD2 (6 bases). Germline V gene data show CDR1 as LNHNV and CDR2 as YYDKDF (reference sequence). The CDR3 is 15 amino acids. The ends were cut back, 3 bases at V and 0 bases at J, with 9 bases in the middle. In nucleotides, the CDR3 is TGTGCCACCAGCAGGGAGGGGCCAGCCAAAAACATTCAGTACTTC. This encodes CATSREGPAKNIQYF.